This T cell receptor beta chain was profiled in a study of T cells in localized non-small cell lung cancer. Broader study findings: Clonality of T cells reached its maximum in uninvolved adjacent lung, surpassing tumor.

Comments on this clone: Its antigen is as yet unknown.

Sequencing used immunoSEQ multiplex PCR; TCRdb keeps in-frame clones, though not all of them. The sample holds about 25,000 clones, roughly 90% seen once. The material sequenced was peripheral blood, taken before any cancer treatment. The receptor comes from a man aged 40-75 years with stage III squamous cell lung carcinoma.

The chain's CDR3 is CASTTGVSYEQYF. CDR3 nucleotide sequence: TGTGCCAGCACGACGGGAGTTTCCTACGAGCAGTACTTC. This chain uses TRBV6-6 with TRBJ2-7; D is possibly TRBD2 (6 bases). This CDR3 spans 13 amino acids. Germline V CDR1 and CDR2: MNHNY, SVGAGI (reference sequence). The V end lost 7 bases, the J end lost 1 base, and 11 bases lay between the germline ends.